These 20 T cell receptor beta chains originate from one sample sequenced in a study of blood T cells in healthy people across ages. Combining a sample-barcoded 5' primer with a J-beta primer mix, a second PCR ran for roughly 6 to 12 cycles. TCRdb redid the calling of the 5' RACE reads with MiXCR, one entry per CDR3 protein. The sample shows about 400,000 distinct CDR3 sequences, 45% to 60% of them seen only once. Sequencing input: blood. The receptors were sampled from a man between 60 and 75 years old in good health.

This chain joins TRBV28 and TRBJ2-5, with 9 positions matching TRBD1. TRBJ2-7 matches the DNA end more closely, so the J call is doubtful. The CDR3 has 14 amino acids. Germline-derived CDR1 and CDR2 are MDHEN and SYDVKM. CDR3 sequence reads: CASSLGQGPHEQYF. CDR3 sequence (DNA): TGTGCCAGCAGTTTGGGACAGGGCCCCCACGAGCAGTACTTC.

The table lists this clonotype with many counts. Here the CDR3 reads CASSQDLGLSTDTQYF. The CDR3 DNA follows: TGCGCCAGCAGCCAAGATCTAGGGCTCTCCACAGATACGCAGTATTTT. This chain uses TRBV4-1 with TRBJ2-3; D gene ambiguous. CDR1 and CDR2 from the germline V gene are MGHRA and YSYEKL. The CDR3 has 16 amino acids. V lost 0 bases and J 2 bases, leaving 12 bases between the germline ends.

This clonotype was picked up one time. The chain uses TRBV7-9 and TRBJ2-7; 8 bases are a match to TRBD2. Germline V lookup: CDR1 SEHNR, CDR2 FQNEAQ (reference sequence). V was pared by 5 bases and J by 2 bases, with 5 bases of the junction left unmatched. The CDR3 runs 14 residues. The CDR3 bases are TGTGCCAGCAGCCGAGGGACTAGTGCCTACGAGCAGTACTTC. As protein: CASSRGTSAYEQYF.

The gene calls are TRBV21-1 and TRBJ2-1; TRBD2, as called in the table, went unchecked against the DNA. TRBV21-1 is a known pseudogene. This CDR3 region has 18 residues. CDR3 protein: CASSEGLAGVPSYNEQFF. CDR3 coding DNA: TGTGCCAGCAGCGAGGGACTAGCGGGAGTCCCCTCCTACAATGAGCAGTTCTTC.

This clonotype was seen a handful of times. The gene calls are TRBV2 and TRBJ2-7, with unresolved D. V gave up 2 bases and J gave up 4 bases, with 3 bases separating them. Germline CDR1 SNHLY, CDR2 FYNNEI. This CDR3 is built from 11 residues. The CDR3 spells CASSEKYEQYF. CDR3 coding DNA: TGTGCCAGCAGTGAAAAATACGAGCAGTACTTC. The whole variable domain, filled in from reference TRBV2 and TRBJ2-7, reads EPEVTQTPSHQVTQMGQEVILRCVPISNHLYFYWYRQILGQKVEFLVSFYNNEISEKSEIFDDQFSVERPDGSNFTLKIRSTKLEDSAMYFCASSEKYEQYFGPGTRLTVT.

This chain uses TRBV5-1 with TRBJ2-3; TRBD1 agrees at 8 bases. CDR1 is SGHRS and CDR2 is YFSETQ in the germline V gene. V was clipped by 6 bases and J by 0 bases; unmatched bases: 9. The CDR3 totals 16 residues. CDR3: CASTSSGGFSTDTQYF. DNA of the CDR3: TGCGCCAGCACCTCTTCAGGGGGCTTTAGCACAGATACGCAGTATTTT.

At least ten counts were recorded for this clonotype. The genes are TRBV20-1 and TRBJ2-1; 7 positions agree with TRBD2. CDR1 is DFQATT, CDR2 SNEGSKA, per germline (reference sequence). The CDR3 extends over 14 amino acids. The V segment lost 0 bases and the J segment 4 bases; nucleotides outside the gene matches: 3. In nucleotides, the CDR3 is TGCAGTGCTAGAGAAGCACTAGCGTACAATGAGCAGTTCTTC. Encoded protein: CSAREALAYNEQFF.

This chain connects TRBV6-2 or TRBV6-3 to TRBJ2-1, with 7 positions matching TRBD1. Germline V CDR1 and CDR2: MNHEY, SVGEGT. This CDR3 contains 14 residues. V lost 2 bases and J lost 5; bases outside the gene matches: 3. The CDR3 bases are TGTGCCAGCAGTTACGGTGGACAGGACAATGAGCAGTTCTTC. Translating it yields CASSYGGQDNEQFF.

The CDR3 nucleotides are TGTGCCAGCAGCCAAGTCACCGCTCCCACAGATACGCAGTATTTT. This encodes CASSQVTAPTDTQYF. V gene TRBV3-1 combines with J gene TRBJ2-3, with D unresolved. The CDR3 runs 15 residues. Trimming removed 1 base at V and 2 bases at J, with 10 bases between. The germline gives CDR1 LGHDT, CDR2 YNNKEL (reference sequence).

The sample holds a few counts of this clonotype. CDR3 nucleotide sequence: TGTGCCAGCAGCAATCGGACAGGGGCCTATGGCTACACCTTC. As protein: CASSNRTGAYGYTF. This sequence joins TRBV11-1 and TRBJ1-2; 9 positions agree with TRBD1. The trim removed 5 bases at V and 4 bases at J, leaving 5 bases unmatched. Germline V gives CDR1 SGHAT, CDR2 FQDESV (reference sequence). This CDR3 comprises 14 residues.

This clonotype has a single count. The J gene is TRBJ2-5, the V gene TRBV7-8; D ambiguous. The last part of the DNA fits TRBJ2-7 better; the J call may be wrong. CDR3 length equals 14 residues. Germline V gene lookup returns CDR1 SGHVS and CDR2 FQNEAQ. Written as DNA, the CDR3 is TGTGCCAGCAGCTTAACCCCCAAGGGTCGCGAGCAGTACTTC. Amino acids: CASSLTPKGREQYF.

CDR3 residues: CASSFSGTSYGYTF. The CDR3 DNA follows: TGTGCCAGCAGTTTTTCCGGGACCTCTTATGGCTACACCTTC. The V and J genes are TRBV28 and TRBJ1-2, with D tentatively TRBD1 (5 bases). The V gene lost 3 bases and the J gene lost 5 bases, with 13 bases spanning the gap. The CDR3 consists of 14 residues. Germline V lookup: CDR1 MDHEN, CDR2 SYDVKM.

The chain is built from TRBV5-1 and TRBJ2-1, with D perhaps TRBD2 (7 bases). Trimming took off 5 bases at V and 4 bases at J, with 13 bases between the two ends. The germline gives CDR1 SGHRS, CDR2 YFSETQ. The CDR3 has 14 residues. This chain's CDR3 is CASSRGGAYNEQFF. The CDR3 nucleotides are TGCGCCAGCAGTCGCGGGGGCGCATACAATGAGCAGTTCTTC.

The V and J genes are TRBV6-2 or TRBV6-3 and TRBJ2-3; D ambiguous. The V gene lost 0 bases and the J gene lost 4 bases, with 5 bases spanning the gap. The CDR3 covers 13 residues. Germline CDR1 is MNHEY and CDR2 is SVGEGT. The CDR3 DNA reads TGTGCCAGCAGTTACTCGATTCCAGATACGCAGTATTTT. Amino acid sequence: CASSYSIPDTQYF.

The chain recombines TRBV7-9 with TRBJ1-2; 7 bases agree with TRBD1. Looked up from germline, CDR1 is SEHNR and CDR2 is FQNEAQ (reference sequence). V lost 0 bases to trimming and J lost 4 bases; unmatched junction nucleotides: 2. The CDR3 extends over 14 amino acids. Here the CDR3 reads CASSLAPGGYGYTF. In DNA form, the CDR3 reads TGTGCCAGCAGCTTAGCGCCAGGGGGCTATGGCTACACCTTC.

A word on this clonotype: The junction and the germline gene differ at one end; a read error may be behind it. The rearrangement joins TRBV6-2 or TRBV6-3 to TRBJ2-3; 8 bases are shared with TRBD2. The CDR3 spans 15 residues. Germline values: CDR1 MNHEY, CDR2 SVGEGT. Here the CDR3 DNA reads TGTACCAGCAGCAAACTAGCGGTTAGCACAGATACGCAGTATTTT. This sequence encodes CTSSKLAVSTDTQYF.

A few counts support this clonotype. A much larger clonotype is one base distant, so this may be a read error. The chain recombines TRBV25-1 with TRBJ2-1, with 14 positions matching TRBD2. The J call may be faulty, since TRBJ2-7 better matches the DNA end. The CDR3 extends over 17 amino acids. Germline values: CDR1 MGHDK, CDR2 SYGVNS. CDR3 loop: CASSARTSGRPNNEQYF. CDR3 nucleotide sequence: TGTGCCAGCAGTGCCCGGACTAGCGGGAGGCCTAACAATGAGCAGTACTTC.

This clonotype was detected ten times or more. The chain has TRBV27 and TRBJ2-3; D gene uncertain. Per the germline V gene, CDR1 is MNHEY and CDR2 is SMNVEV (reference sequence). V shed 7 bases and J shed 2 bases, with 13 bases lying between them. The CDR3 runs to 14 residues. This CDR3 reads CASTEVGHTDTQYF. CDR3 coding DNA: TGTGCCAGCACCGAAGTTGGGCACACAGATACGCAGTATTTT.

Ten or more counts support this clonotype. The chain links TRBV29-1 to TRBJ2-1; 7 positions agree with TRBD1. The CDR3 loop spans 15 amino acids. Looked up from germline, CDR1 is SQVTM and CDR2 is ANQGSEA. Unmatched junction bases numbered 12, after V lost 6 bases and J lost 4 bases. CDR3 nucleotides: TGCAGCGTAGCCAAGGGGGCTTCGGAGTACAATGAGCAGTTCTTC. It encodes CSVAKGASEYNEQFF.

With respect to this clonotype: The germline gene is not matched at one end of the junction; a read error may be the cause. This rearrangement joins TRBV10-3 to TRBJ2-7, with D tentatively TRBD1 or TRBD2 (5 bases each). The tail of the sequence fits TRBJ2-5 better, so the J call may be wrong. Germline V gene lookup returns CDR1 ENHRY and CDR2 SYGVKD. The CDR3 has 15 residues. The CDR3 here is CAIRNTGTFQETQYF. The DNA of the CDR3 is TGCGCCATCAGAAACACCGGGACCTTTCAAGAGACCCAGTACTTC.